The 21 T cell receptor beta chains below come from one sample, sequenced in a study of blood T cell repertoires in COVID-19. Only in-frame clones appear in the TCRdb table, and some are missing; sequencing was by immunoSEQ multiplex PCR. The sample includes some 250,000 clones, over 85% of them seen just once. The sequencing sample was made of PBMCs or T cells enriched from blood (not recorded which). These receptors all stem from a woman aged 30 to 39 with acute COVID-19.

This clone was observed once. This chain links TRBV9 with TRBJ2-3; 7 nucleotides align to TRBD1. Germline CDR1 is SGDLS and CDR2 is YYNGEE. The junction had 5 bases not matched to a gene; V was cut back by 4 bases and J by 0 bases. The CDR3 runs to 15 residues. The CDR3 sequence: CASSLQGDSTDTQYF. As DNA, the CDR3 is TGTGCCAGCAGCCTTCAGGGGGATAGCACAGATACGCAGTATTTT.

The chain employs TRBV7-9 and TRBJ1-6; D remains unclear. Germline CDR1 SEHNR, CDR2 FQNEAQ (reference sequence). The CDR3 consists of 14 residues. Trimming took off 3 bases at V and 3 bases at J, with 6 bases between the two ends. DNA for the CDR3: TGTGCCAGCAGCTTTCCCGGCTATAATTCACCCCTCCACTTT. It codes for CASSFPGYNSPLHF.

The chain combines TRBV7-9 with TRBJ1-4; TRBD1 matches at 7 bases. Germline values: CDR1 SEHNR, CDR2 FQNEAQ (reference sequence). The CDR3 sequence is 14 residues long. V lost 6 bases, J lost 4 bases, and 5 bases stayed unmatched. CDR3: CASRPAGGNEKLFF. DNA of the CDR3: TGTGCCAGCAGACCCGCAGGGGGTAATGAAAAACTGTTTTTT.

The chain employs TRBV7-7 and TRBJ2-3, with unresolved D. Trimming removed 0 bases from V and 4 bases from J, with 5 bases in between. CDR1 and CDR2 from the germline V gene are SSHAT and FNYEAQ (reference sequence). The CDR3 covers 13 residues. CDR3 in DNA: TGTGCCAGCAGCTTAGCGGGCTCAGATACGCAGTATTTT. Its protein is CASSLAGSDTQYF.

This clone was counted once. The same CDR3 can be traced to other DNA sequences in this sample. The rearrangement links TRBV7-8 to TRBJ1-1, with 8 bases lining up with TRBD1. In germline, CDR1 is SGHVS, CDR2 FQNEAQ. The J segment lost 0 bases and the V segment lost 5 bases, leaving 2 bases of the junction unmatched. The CDR3 extends over 14 amino acids. This CDR3 reads CASSPQGVNTEAFF. Written as DNA, the CDR3 is TGTGCCAGCAGCCCACAGGGGGTGAACACTGAAGCTTTCTTT.

The chain uses TRBV7-6 and TRBJ1-2, with a possible D match to TRBD1 (5 bases). CDR1 SGHVS and CDR2 FNYEAQ come from the germline V gene. V lost 1 base and J lost 1, with 10 bases in between. The CDR3 spans 15 residues. In DNA form, the CDR3 reads TGTGCCAGCAGCTTAGGGGGCTCGCGTAACTATGGCTACACCTTC. Amino acid sequence: CASSLGGSRNYGYTF.

DNA of the CDR3: TGTGCCAGCAGCCCGACAGGGTCGAATCAGCCCCAGCATTTT. It is translated as CASSPTGSNQPQHF. The chain couples TRBV11-2 to TRBJ1-5, with 7 positions matching TRBD1. V lost 5 bases, J lost 4 bases, and 5 bases stayed unmatched. CDR1 and CDR2 from the germline V gene are SGHAT and FQNNGV. The CDR3 contains 14 residues.

The CDR3 nucleotides are TGCGCCAGCAGCTTGATATCTGGGGCCAACGTCCTGACTTTC. Its translation is CASSLISGANVLTF. The chain carries TRBV5-1 and TRBJ2-6; no clear D gene. CDR3 length equals 14 residues. The germline gives CDR1 SGHRS, CDR2 YFSETQ. V was cut by 1 base and J by 1 base, with 3 bases left in between.

In this sample, this clone turned up once. The chain is built from TRBV19 and TRBJ1-5, with a tentative D call TRBD1 (5 bases). Germline loops: CDR1 LNHDA, CDR2 SQIVND (reference sequence). The CDR3 is 13 residues long. The ends were cut back, 10 bases at V and 6 bases at J, with 16 bases in the middle. CDR3 coding DNA: TGTGCCACCCAAATGCAGGGAACTCAGCCCCAGCATTTT. Protein sequence: CATQMQGTQPQHF.

Only one count was recorded for this clone. The chain is built from TRBV6-4 and TRBJ2-3; D remains unclear. The CDR3 length is 15 residues. Looked up from germline, CDR1 is MRHNA and CDR2 is SNTAGT. V was cut by 3 bases and J by 6 bases, with 16 bases left in between. DNA for the CDR3: TGTGCCAGCAGTGAAATGGCGGCAGAGGTGGATACGCAGTATTTT. This encodes CASSEMAAEVDTQYF.

The chain uses TRBV4-1 and TRBJ2-5; 7 nucleotides match TRBD2. Losses at the gene ends were 0 bases for V and 4 bases for J; bases not matched to a gene: 8. Germline V gives CDR1 MGHRA, CDR2 YSYEKL. This CDR3 is built from 16 residues. The CDR3 here is CASSQEGTGGRETQYF. For the CDR3, the DNA is TGCGCCAGCAGCCAAGAGGGCACCGGGGGGAGAGAGACCCAGTACTTC.

The chain has TRBV7-7 and TRBJ2-7; TRBD1 might be the D (5 bases). From germline, CDR1 is SSHAT and CDR2 FNYEAQ (reference sequence). The CDR3 is made up of 15 amino acids. Trimming pared 0 bases from V and 2 bases from J, leaving 11 bases between. CDR3 in DNA: TGTGCCAGCAGCTTAGCGGTAGGGGCCCCCTACGAGCAGTACTTC. Its translation is CASSLAVGAPYEQYF.

The gene calls are TRBV2 and TRBJ2-5; 8 nucleotides match TRBD2. Trimming at V came to 4 bases and at J to 5 bases, leaving 6 bases not matched to a gene. There are 14 residues in the CDR3. In germline, CDR1 is SNHLY, CDR2 FYNNEI. CDR3 loop: CASSAGLAFETQYF. DNA for the CDR3: TGTGCCAGCAGTGCCGGACTAGCATTTGAGACCCAGTACTTC.

The genes are TRBV27 and TRBJ1-3; 7 nucleotides match TRBD1. The CDR3 is 15 residues long. V trimming: 4 bases; J trimming: 0 bases; junction bases outside the gene matches: 3. CDR1 and CDR2 (germline): MNHEY, SMNVEV (reference sequence). CDR3 region: CASSSGGSSGNTIYF. The CDR3 DNA reads TGTGCCAGCAGTTCAGGGGGATCCTCTGGAAACACCATATATTTT.

This clone was found a few times. The CDR3 DNA reads as TGTGCCAGCAGCTGGAGGAACTATGGCTACACCTTC. Translation: CASSWRNYGYTF. The rearrangement links TRBV7-2 to TRBJ1-2, with D unresolved. The CDR3 runs to 12 residues. Germline V lookup: CDR1 SGHTA, CDR2 FQGNSA. Trimming pared 4 bases from V and 2 bases from J, leaving 5 bases between. Together with reference TRBV7-2 and TRBJ1-2, the CDR3 gives the full variable domain: GAGVSQSPSNKVTEKGKDVELRCDPISGHTALYWYRQSLGQGLEFLIYFQGNSAPDKSGLPSDRFSAERTGGSVSTLTIQRTQQEDSAVYLCASSWRNYGYTFGSGTRLTVV.

This chain connects TRBV30 to TRBJ2-3; 9 bases fit TRBD2. Trimming at V came to 2 bases and at J to 0 bases, leaving 18 bases not matched to a gene. Germline lookup yields CDR1 GTSNPN and CDR2 SVGIG (reference sequence). The CDR3 extends over 20 amino acids. CDR3 protein: CAWSSPSGGGGRPSTDTQYF. For the CDR3, the DNA is TGTGCCTGGAGTTCCCCCTCCGGCGGGGGGGGACGCCCTAGCACAGATACGCAGTATTTT.

The chain links TRBV2 to TRBJ2-7, with D possibly being TRBD2 (6 bases). Germline V gives CDR1 SNHLY, CDR2 FYNNEI. With 10 bases removed from V and 1 base from J, the gap between germline ends came to 14 bases. The CDR3 is 13 residues long. CDR3 amino acids: CATQGLFSYEQYF. For the CDR3, the DNA is TGTGCCACCCAGGGACTCTTTTCCTACGAGCAGTACTTC. Variable domain in full (rest from reference TRBV2 and TRBJ2-7): EPEVTQTPSHQVTQMGQEVILRCVPISNHLYFYWYRQILGQKVEFLVSFYNNEISEKSEIFDDQFSVERPDGSNFTLKIRSTKLEDSAMYFCATQGLFSYEQYFGPGTRLTVT.

This clone was picked up one time. The J gene is TRBJ2-7, the V gene TRBV6-5; 7 bases align to TRBD1. Trimming took 6 bases from V and 5 from J; bases not matched to a gene: 4. The CDR3 consists of 12 residues. Germline V gene data show CDR1 as MNHEY and CDR2 as SVGAGI. The CDR3 region is CASRTDRDEQYF. The CDR3 DNA reads as TGTGCCAGCAGAACCGACAGGGACGAGCAGTACTTC.

This clone was counted once. The chain has TRBV28 and TRBJ2-1; 9 bases agree with TRBD2. The junction had 7 bases not matched to a gene; V was cut back by 6 bases and J by 4 bases. The CDR3 totals 15 residues. Germline CDR1 reads MDHEN; CDR2 reads SYDVKM. The CDR3, as DNA: TGTGCCAGCAGCGATCTAGCGGGGATTTACAATGAGCAGTTCTTC. Its translation: CASSDLAGIYNEQFF.

CDR3 residues: CASSLDSEAFF. The CDR3 region has the DNA TGTGCCAGCAGCTTAGACTCTGAAGCTTTCTTT. The chain couples TRBV7-9 to TRBJ1-1, with no clear D. V was shortened by 1 base and J by 6 bases, with 3 bases between the two germline ends. The CDR3 spans 11 residues. Germline V CDR1 and CDR2: SEHNR, FQNEAQ (reference sequence). The variable domain in full, with the rest retrieved from reference TRBV7-9 and TRBJ1-1, is DTGVSQNPRHKITKRGQNVTFRCDPISEHNRLYWYRQTLGQGPEFLTYFQNEAQLEKSRLLSDRFSAERPKGSFSTLEIQRTEQGDSAMYLCASSLDSEAFFGQGTRLTVV.

The chain has TRBV7-9 and TRBJ2-2, with 8 bases that match TRBD2. Trimming at V came to 5 bases and at J to 6 bases, leaving 14 bases not matched to a gene. The CDR3 is 17 amino acids. Per the germline V gene, CDR1 is SEHNR and CDR2 is FQNEAQ (reference sequence). The CDR3 reads CASSQNILAGGPGELFF. The CDR3 nucleotides are TGTGCCAGCAGCCAAAATATACTTGCGGGGGGCCCCGGGGAGCTGTTTTTT.